The 25 T cell receptor beta chains below come from one sample, sequenced in a study of regulatory T cells in long-lasting Graves disease. Relying on iRepertoire HTBI primers and Arm-PCR of CDR3 regions, the team built TCR beta libraries. TCRdb redid the calling of the multiplex PCR reads with MiXCR, one entry per CDR3 protein. The table shows about 240,000 distinct CDR3 sequences, with about 19% occurring only once. Specified time point: newly diagnosed GD, antithyroid drugs for less than 3 months. Isolated PBMC RNA provided the starting material for the TCR library. The source material was peripheral blood mononuclear cells (PBMCs), sampled at new diagnosis, from a patient treated with antithyroid drugs. The receptors stem from a female donor with Graves disease.

This chain joins TRBV28 and TRBJ1-4; a weak D match, TRBD1 (6 bases). Between the trimmed V and J ends, which lost 6 bases and 4 bases, there was a span of 6 bases. The CDR3 sequence is 12 residues long. Germline CDR1 MDHEN, CDR2 SYDVKM. CDR3: CASSRGNEKLFF. DNA of the CDR3: TGTGCCAGCAGCAGGGGTAATGAAAAACTGTTTTTT.

This clonotype was observed a handful of times. The V call is TRBV19, the J call TRBJ1-6; no clear D gene. The germline CDR1 and CDR2 sequences are LNHDA and SQIVND (reference sequence). This CDR3 is built from 13 residues. Trimming shortened V by 5 bases and J by 8 bases, and 10 bases separated the two germline ends. This CDR3 reads CASSGSGDSPLHF. CDR3 sequence (DNA): TGTGCCAGTAGTGGGTCGGGCGATTCACCCCTCCACTTT.

This clonotype was detected only a few times. The genes are TRBV6-4 and TRBJ2-2; 7 bases are a match to TRBD1. The CDR3 totals 15 residues. V gave up 7 bases and J gave up 2 bases; unmatched junction bases: 7. The germline gives CDR1 MRHNA, CDR2 SNTAGT. CDR3 protein: CASILDRPNTGELFF. As DNA, the CDR3 is TGTGCCAGCATTCTGGACAGGCCTAACACCGGGGAGCTGTTTTTT.

This clonotype came up many times. This chain joins TRBV20-1 and TRBJ2-7, with D perhaps TRBD1 (6 bases). V lost 3 bases and J lost 5, with 11 bases in between. Per the germline V gene, CDR1 is DFQATT and CDR2 is SNEGSKA (reference sequence). The CDR3 is 12 residues long. For the CDR3, the DNA is TGCAGTGCTAGCCGCACAGGGAACGAGCAGTACTTC. Amino acid sequence: CSASRTGNEQYF.

In this sample, this clonotype turned up a few times. A much larger clone sits a single nucleotide away, making a read error possible. The J gene is TRBJ2-1, the V gene TRBV7-3, with 9 nucleotides matching TRBD2. Germline CDR1 reads SGHTA; CDR2 reads FQGTGA. J gave up 2 bases and V 4 bases, and 15 bases lay outside the gene matches. The CDR3 spans 19 residues. The CDR3 reads CASSSPPRISGGPYNEQFF. The CDR3 coding sequence is TGTGCCAGCAGCTCCCCCCCCCGGATTAGCGGGGGACCCTACAATGAGCAGTTCTTC.

In this sample, this clonotype turned up many times. The chain recombines TRBV5-4 with TRBJ2-1, with D possibly TRBD2 on 6 matching bases. The CDR3 length is 16 residues. Trimming removed 1 base at V and 4 bases at J, with 15 bases between. CDR1 and CDR2 from the germline V gene are SGHNT and YYREEE (reference sequence). The CDR3 DNA is TGTGCCAGCAGCTTGCGCCGGGACTCCACTTACAATGAGCAGTTCTTC. Translation: CASSLRRDSTYNEQFF. The entire variable domain, with the rest obtained from reference TRBV5-4 and TRBJ2-1, is as follows: ETGVTQSPTHLIKTRGQQVTLRCSSQSGHNTVSWYQQALGQGPQFIFQYYREEENGRGNFPPRFSGLQFPNYSSELNVNALELDDSALYLCASSLRRDSTYNEQFFGPGTRLTVL.

This clonotype was recorded many times. V and J are TRBV27 and TRBJ1-2; 7 bases align to TRBD1. The junction had 9 bases not matched to a gene; V was cut back by 10 bases and J by 4 bases. The CDR3 has 13 residues. The germline V gene encodes CDR1 MNHEY and CDR2 SMNVEV (reference sequence). The CDR3 spells CATLGGQPYGYTF. Written as DNA, the CDR3 is TGTGCCACACTGGGGGGACAGCCCTATGGCTACACCTTC.

Ten or more counts support this clonotype. The chain is built from TRBV12-3 or TRBV12-4 and TRBJ1-2, with D maybe TRBD1 (6 bases). The CDR3 spans 14 residues. Trimming left V 6 bases short and J 3 bases short, with 14 bases between. CDR3 amino acids: CASSPGQRDYGYTF. The DNA for the CDR3 is TGTGCCAGCAGCCCTGGACAGCGGGACTATGGCTACACCTTC.

This clonotype was seen repeatedly, ten times or more. The chain employs TRBV7-2 and TRBJ2-3; 10 nucleotides line up with TRBD2. CDR1 and CDR2 from the germline V gene are SGHTA and FQGNSA. CDR3 size: 17 residues. The ends lost 1 base at V and 4 bases at J; junction bases unmatched: 8. CDR3 sequence: CASSLETSGVVADTQYF. CDR3 nucleotides: TGTGCCAGCAGCTTAGAAACTAGCGGGGTTGTAGCAGATACGCAGTATTTT.

DNA for the CDR3: TGTGCCAGCAGCCGATGGACAGGGGATCATGGCTACACCTTC. Amino acid sequence: CASSRWTGDHGYTF. This chain connects TRBV7-2 to TRBJ1-2; TRBD1 matches at 9 bases. CDR3 size: 14 residues. Germline V gene data show CDR1 as SGHTA and CDR2 as FQGNSA. V lost 5 bases, J lost 6 bases, and 7 bases stayed unmatched.

This clonotype has a count of ten or more. This chain connects TRBV6-1 to TRBJ1-4; D is uncertain. This CDR3 spans 13 amino acids. With 6 bases removed from V and 8 bases from J, the gap between germline ends came to 13 bases. Germline assignment: CDR1 MNHNS and CDR2 SASEGT. The CDR3 loop reads CASRRTEQEKLFF. The CDR3 DNA is TGTGCCAGCAGGAGGACGGAGCAGGAAAAACTGTTTTTT.

This clonotype has a count of ten or more. The gene calls are TRBV2 and TRBJ1-6, with TRBD1 as a possible D gene (5 bases). The CDR3 totals 13 residues. V lost 1 base, J lost 10 bases, and 8 bases lay in between. CDR1 and CDR2 (germline): SNHLY, FYNNEI. CDR3 protein: CASSEEGLSPLHF. The CDR3 DNA follows: TGTGCCAGCAGTGAAGAGGGGCTCTCACCCCTCCACTTT.

Note on this clonotype: A much larger clone differs from this one at a single base, so this may be a read error. The CDR3 spells CASNSRNTIYF. The CDR3 DNA is TGTGCCAGCAACTCTAGAAACACCATATATTTT. The chain links TRBV28 to TRBJ1-3; D not resolved. Germline CDR1 and CDR2: MDHEN and SYDVKM. CDR3 length equals 11 residues. Drawing the rest from reference TRBV28 and TRBJ1-3, the complete variable domain is DVKVTQSSRYLVKRTGEKVFLECVQDMDHENMFWYRQDPGLGLRLIYFSYDVKMKEKGDIPEGYSVSREKKERFSLILESASTNQTSMYLCASNSRNTIYFGEGSWLTVV.

This clonotype was counted at least ten times. The chain is built from TRBV7-9 and TRBJ2-7; TRBD1 is a possible D gene (5 bases). CDR1 and CDR2 from the germline V gene are SEHNR and FQNEAQ (reference sequence). The CDR3 runs 12 residues. The V gene lost 8 bases and the J gene lost 6 bases, with 14 bases spanning the gap. The CDR3 bases are TGTGCCAGCGGGCAGGGATGGGGCGAGCAGTACTTC. Translated: CASGQGWGEQYF.

This chain links TRBV6-1 with TRBJ2-3; 11 bases map to TRBD2. This CDR3 spans 17 amino acids. Per germline, CDR1 MNHNS and CDR2 SASEGT. J gave up 0 bases and V 4 bases, and 6 bases lay outside the gene matches. The CDR3 spells CASSATSGGTSTDTQYF. CDR3 bases: TGTGCCAGCAGTGCCACTAGCGGGGGAACTAGCACAGATACGCAGTATTTT.

The sample holds many counts of this clonotype. The chain links TRBV11-3 to TRBJ2-3; D not certain. The CDR3 loop spans 14 amino acids. CDR1 and CDR2 from the germline V gene are SGHNT and YENEEA. V lost 7 bases to trimming and J lost 6 bases, with 17 bases between them. The CDR3 reads CASTAQAIGDTQYF. The DNA for the CDR3 is TGTGCCAGCACAGCTCAGGCCATTGGGGATACGCAGTATTTT.

A few counts support this clonotype. This may come from a read error, since a much larger clone is one base off. The gene calls are TRBV6-1 and TRBJ2-5; 10 bases align to TRBD1. Germline assignment: CDR1 MNHNS and CDR2 SASEGT. This CDR3 is built from 15 residues. DNA for the CDR3: TGTGCCTGCAGTGTCCGGGACAGGGGTTACGAGACCCAGTACTTC. Translated, it gives CACSVRDRGYETQYF.

This clonotype was picked up many times. This sequence joins TRBV7-3 and TRBJ2-1; D may match TRBD1 or TRBD2 (5 bases each). CDR1 is SGHTA, CDR2 FQGTGA, per germline. There are 13 residues in the CDR3. The V end was cut by 5 bases, the J end by 9 bases, with 14 bases between. The CDR3 DNA is TGTGCCAGCAGCGGGACCGCTCCGGGTGAGCAGTTCTTC. It codes for CASSGTAPGEQFF.

Concerning this clonotype: A far larger clone differs by one base, so this is likely a read error. The chain joins TRBV6-4 to TRBJ2-7; tentative D call: TRBD2 (5 bases). Germline V gene lookup returns CDR1 MRHNA and CDR2 SNTAGT. The CDR3 is 14 amino acids. V was clipped by 6 bases and J by 6 bases, with 18 bases between them. CDR3 loop: CASSLEGSSFEQYF. The CDR3 nucleotides are TGTGCCAGCAGCTTAGAGGGTAGTTCGTTCGAGCAGTACTTC.

This clonotype was observed at least ten times. The chain recombines TRBV20-1 with TRBJ2-5; D is perhaps TRBD2 (6 bases). Germline CDR1 and CDR2: DFQATT and SNEGSKA (reference sequence). CDR3 length equals 14 residues. Trimming took 1 base from V and 3 from J, leaving 12 bases between them. The CDR3, as DNA: TGCAGTGCTAGAGGACCAGCGGGCAAAGAGACCCAGTACTTC. This translates into CSARGPAGKETQYF.

At least ten counts were recorded for this clonotype. The V call is TRBV18, the J call TRBJ2-7; D ambiguous. Germline V lookup: CDR1 KGHSH, CDR2 LQKENI. The CDR3 loop spans 13 amino acids. Trimming left V 3 bases short and J 3 bases short, with 9 bases between. The CDR3 here is CASSPDPYYEQYF. Here the CDR3 DNA reads TGTGCCAGCTCACCTGACCCTTACTACGAGCAGTACTTC.

This clonotype was counted ten times or more. The chain recombines TRBV9 with TRBJ2-7; 7 bases line up with TRBD1. J lost 5 bases, V lost 7 bases, and 15 bases had no gene match. The CDR3 totals 15 residues. From germline, CDR1 is SGDLS and CDR2 YYNGEE. The CDR3 nucleotides read TGTGCCAGCTCCCCCTCGACAGGGTGGGGTGACGAGCAGTACTTC. It yields the protein CASSPSTGWGDEQYF. Supplemented by reference TRBV9 and TRBJ2-7, the full variable domain reads DSGVTQTPKHLITATGQRVTLRCSPRSGDLSVYWYQQSLDQGLQFLIQYYNGEERAKGNILERFSAQQFPDLHSELNLSSLELGDSALYFCASSPSTGWGDEQYFGPGTRLTVT.

In this sample, this clonotype turned up a few times. The chain has TRBV7-9 and TRBJ2-7; D remains unclear. The germline CDR1 and CDR2 sequences are SEHNR and FQNEAQ (reference sequence). V lost 4 bases and J 4 bases, leaving 17 bases between the germline ends. The CDR3 contains 15 residues. The CDR3 spells CASSSYPGPVYEQYF. DNA for the CDR3: TGTGCCAGCAGCTCCTACCCTGGCCCAGTTTACGAGCAGTACTTC. The whole variable domain, remainder taken from reference TRBV7-9 and TRBJ2-7, is DTGVSQNPRHKITKRGQNVTFRCDPISEHNRLYWYRQTLGQGPEFLTYFQNEAQLEKSRLLSDRFSAERPKGSFSTLEIQRTEQGDSAMYLCASSSYPGPVYEQYFGPGTRLTVT.

This clonotype was counted a few times. The V gene is TRBV29-1, the J gene TRBJ1-3; 10 positions match TRBD1. Germline V gives CDR1 SQVTM, CDR2 ANQGSEA. Trimming at V came to 4 bases and at J to 4 bases, leaving 4 bases not matched to a gene. This CDR3 has 14 residues. CDR3 in amino acids: CSVGQGANGNTIYF. CDR3 in DNA: TGCAGCGTTGGACAGGGGGCTAACGGAAACACCATATATTTT.

This clonotype was counted only a few times. The chain employs TRBV5-1 and TRBJ2-7; D uncertain. The CDR3 runs to 13 residues. V gave up 3 bases and J gave up 0 bases, with 7 bases separating them. Germline V gene lookup returns CDR1 SGHRS and CDR2 YFSETQ. CDR3 sequence: CASSYPSSYEQYF. In DNA, the CDR3 is TGCGCCAGCAGCTATCCCAGCTCCTACGAGCAGTACTTC. Full variable domain (remainder filled in from reference TRBV5-1 and TRBJ2-7): KAGVTQTPRYLIKTRGQQVTLSCSPISGHRSVSWYQQTPGQGLQFLFEYFSETQRNKGNFPGRFSGRQFSNSRSEMNVSTLELGDSALYLCASSYPSSYEQYFGPGTRLTVT.